This TCR beta chain was profiled in a study of blood T cell repertoires in COVID-19. On the study more broadly: Collection of acute and convalescent COVID-19 samples took place in the United States, Italy and Spain. Sources were T cells, B-cell-depleted T cells, or PBMCs; the material itself was cDNA or gDNA.

The Seattle patients joined while their infection was active and were tracked longitudinally afterward. Study processing details: Amplifying reference gene primers gave estimates of nucleated cell counts. Sequencing was performed with immunoSEQ multiplex PCR; in TCRdb, only in-frame clones are kept and a portion is missing. Clone size and V and J calls were adopted from that table, with D and trimming inferred from the DNA. The sample yields some 120,000 clones, roughly 85% seen once. The length of the CDR3 is 15 residues. Losses at the gene ends were 0 bases for V and 4 bases for J; bases not matched to a gene: 6. CDR1 and CDR2 from the germline V gene are SGHTA and FQGNSA.

Input material: peripheral blood. The clonotype comes from a woman of 80 years or more with COVID-19, enrolled during active disease. This rearrangement joins TRBV7-2 to TRBJ2-7, with 7 bases identical to TRBD2. CDR3 sequence reads: CASSLASGVGYEQYF. The DNA of the CDR3 is TGTGCCAGCAGCTTAGCCAGCGGGGTGGGGTACGAGCAGTACTTC.